This TCR beta chain originates from a study of blood T cell repertoires in COVID-19. Study-wide background: Acute-phase and convalescent COVID-19 samples originated in the United States, Italy and Spain. T cells, B-cell-depleted T cells, or PBMCs provided the cDNA or gDNA that served as material.

Germline V gene lookup returns CDR1 SGHTA and CDR2 FQGNSA. The CDR3 length is 15 residues. Deletions cut 4 bases from V and 8 bases from J, with 18 bases between. As originally analysed: Amplification from reference gene primers served as the basis for estimated nucleated cell counts. Only in-frame clones appear in the TCRdb table, and some are missing; sequencing was by immunoSEQ multiplex PCR. D and trimming were read from the DNA, whereas the V and J calls and clone size are those reported in that table. Here the sample spans roughly 26,000 clones, just over 85% being singletons. V usage is TRBV7-2 and J usage is TRBJ2-1, with D maybe TRBD2 (6 bases). Sequenced input: peripheral blood. This TCR was recovered from a man aged 70-80 years with acute or convalescent COVID-19. CDR3 amino acids: CASSSPTSSSDEQFF. For the CDR3, the DNA is TGTGCCAGCAGCTCTCCGACTAGTTCGTCGGATGAGCAGTTCTTC.